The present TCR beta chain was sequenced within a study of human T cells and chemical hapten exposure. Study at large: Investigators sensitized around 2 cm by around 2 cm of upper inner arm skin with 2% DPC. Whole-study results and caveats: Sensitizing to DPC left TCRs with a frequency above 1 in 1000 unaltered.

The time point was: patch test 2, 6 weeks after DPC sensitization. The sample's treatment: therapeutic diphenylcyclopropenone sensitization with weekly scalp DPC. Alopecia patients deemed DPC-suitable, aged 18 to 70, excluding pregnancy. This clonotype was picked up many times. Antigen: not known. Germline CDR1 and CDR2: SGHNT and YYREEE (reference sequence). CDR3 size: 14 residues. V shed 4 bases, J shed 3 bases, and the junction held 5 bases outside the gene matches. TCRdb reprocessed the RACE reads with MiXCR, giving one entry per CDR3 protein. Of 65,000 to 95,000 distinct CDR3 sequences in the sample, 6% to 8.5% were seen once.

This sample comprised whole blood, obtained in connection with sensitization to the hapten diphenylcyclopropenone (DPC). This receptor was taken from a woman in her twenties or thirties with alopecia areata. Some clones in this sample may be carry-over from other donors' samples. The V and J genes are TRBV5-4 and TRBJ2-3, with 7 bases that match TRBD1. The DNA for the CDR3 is TGTGCCAGCAGCCCCCGACAGGGAACAGATACGCAGTATTTT. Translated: CASSPRQGTDTQYF.